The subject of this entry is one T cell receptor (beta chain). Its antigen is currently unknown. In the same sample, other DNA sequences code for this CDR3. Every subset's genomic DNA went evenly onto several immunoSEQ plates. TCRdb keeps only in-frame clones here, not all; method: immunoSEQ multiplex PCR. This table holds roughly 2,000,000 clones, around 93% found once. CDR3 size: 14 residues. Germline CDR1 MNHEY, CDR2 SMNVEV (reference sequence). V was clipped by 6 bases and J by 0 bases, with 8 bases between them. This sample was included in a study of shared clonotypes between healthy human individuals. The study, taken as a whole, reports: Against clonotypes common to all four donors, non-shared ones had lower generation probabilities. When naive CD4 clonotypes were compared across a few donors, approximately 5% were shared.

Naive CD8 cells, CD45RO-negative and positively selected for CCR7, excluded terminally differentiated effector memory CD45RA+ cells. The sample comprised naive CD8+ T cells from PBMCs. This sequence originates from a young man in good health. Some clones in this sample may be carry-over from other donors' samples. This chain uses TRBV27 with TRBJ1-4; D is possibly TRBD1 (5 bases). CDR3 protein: CASSRRATNEKLFF. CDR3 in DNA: TGTGCCAGCAGCCGCAGGGCAACTAATGAAAAACTGTTTTTT.